The 12 T cell receptor beta chains listed next were all sequenced from one sample in a study of T cells in Graves' hyperthyroidism and ophthalmopathy. Amplification of TCR beta CDR3 regions used RNA as the template. An initial round of RT-PCR targeting the TCR CDR3 relied on the HTBI primer set. TCRdb reanalysed the multiplex PCR reads using MiXCR and keeps one entry per CDR3 protein. The sample carries 500,000 to 750,000 distinct CDR3 sequences, about 45% recorded once. Material for sequencing was peripheral blood or thyroid tissue (not recorded which). Source of these receptors: a woman in her late teens or twenties with Graves' hyperthyroidism.

This chain connects TRBV5-8 to TRBJ1-2; weak D call: TRBD1 (5 bases). CDR1 and CDR2 (germline): SGHTS, YDEGEE. The CDR3 has 13 residues. The germline V and J ends were trimmed by 5 bases and 6 bases, with 14 bases remaining between them. DNA of the CDR3: TGTGCCAGCAGTGGGGACGGCACTAATGGCTACACCTTC. Translated: CASSGDGTNGYTF.

About this clonotype itself: A clone one base away is much larger, so this may be a read error. The chain's CDR3 is CASSYGGVVNTEAFF. The CDR3, as DNA: TGTGCCAGCAGTTATGGTGGAGTCGTGAACACTGAAGCTTTCTTT. This chain links TRBV6-5 with TRBJ1-1; D ambiguous. Per germline, CDR1 MNHEY and CDR2 SVGAGI. The germline V and J ends were trimmed by 3 bases and 0 bases, with 11 bases remaining between them. The CDR3 contains 15 residues.

This clonotype occurred many times. J is TRBJ1-6 and V is TRBV28, with D tentatively TRBD1 (5 bases). The CDR3 covers 16 residues. The germline V gene encodes CDR1 MDHEN and CDR2 SYDVKM. The V and J ends lost 8 bases and 7 bases respectively, with 21 bases between them. The CDR3, as DNA: TGTGCCAGCTTGGAGGGGTTCGGAGCTGGGAATTCACCCCTCCACTTT. It codes for CASLEGFGAGNSPLHF.

With respect to this clonotype: This may be a read error, as it is one base from a much larger clone. The DNA for the CDR3 is TGTGCCAGCAGCCCCCGGACTAGCGGGAGGGTCTACGAGCAGTACTTC. It encodes CASSPRTSGRVYEQYF. The V gene is TRBV7-3, the J gene TRBJ2-7; the match to TRBD2 covers 15 bases. The trim removed 5 bases at V and 3 bases at J, leaving 5 bases unmatched. The V gene's germline CDR1 is SGHTA and CDR2 FQGTGA. The length of the CDR3 is 16 residues.

The sample holds many counts of this clonotype. This chain links TRBV5-5 with TRBJ2-7, with 7 bases lining up with TRBD1. The CDR3 sequence is 12 residues long. Germline V lookup: CDR1 SGHKS, CDR2 YYEKEE (reference sequence). V lost 4 bases, J lost 7 bases, and 5 bases stayed unmatched. The CDR3 reads CASSQRGLEQYF. The CDR3 region has the DNA TGTGCCAGCAGCCAGAGGGGGCTAGAGCAGTACTTC.

This clonotype was recorded at least ten times. The chain has TRBV7-9 and TRBJ2-6, with 9 bases matching TRBD1. V trimming: 5 bases; J trimming: 3 bases; junction bases outside the gene matches: 2. There are 15 residues in the CDR3. Germline V gene sequence: CDR1 SEHNR, CDR2 FQNEAQ (reference sequence). CDR3 bases: TGTGCCAGCAGCAGGACAGGGGATGGGGCCAACGTCCTGACTTTC. Translated: CASSRTGDGANVLTF.

This clonotype was counted ten times or more. The CDR3 DNA follows: TGCAGTGCTGTTGATGGATCCGGGAACACTGAAGCTTTCTTT. Protein product: CSAVDGSGNTEAFF. The chain combines TRBV20-1 with TRBJ1-1; D gene unclear. The V gene's germline CDR1 is DFQATT and CDR2 SNEGSKA (reference sequence). V gave up 5 bases and J gave up 1 base, with 14 bases separating them. This CDR3 is 14 amino acids long.

This clonotype was counted between two and nine times. At one boundary the junction diverges from the germline segment, which might be a read error. V usage is TRBV6-5 and J usage is TRBJ2-1; no clear D gene. Germline CDR1 reads MNHEY; CDR2 reads SVGAGI. The CDR3 length is 11 residues. CDR3 amino acids: CASSYSNEQFF. The CDR3 bases are TGTGCCAGCAGCTACTCGAATGAGCAGTTCTTC.

The chain recombines TRBV2 with TRBJ1-2; D is uncertain. Germline V gene lookup returns CDR1 SNHLY and CDR2 FYNNEI. V was clipped by 7 bases and J by 3 bases, with 12 bases between them. The length of the CDR3 is 13 residues. The CDR3, as DNA: TGTGCCAGCACGGCGACCGGACACTATGGCTACACCTTC. It specifies CASTATGHYGYTF.

This clonotype occurred once. V is TRBV7-2 and J is TRBJ1-6, with 7 bases matching TRBD1. V trimming: 5 bases; J trimming: 6 bases; junction bases outside the gene matches: 7. Germline assignment: CDR1 SGHTA and CDR2 FQGNSA. The CDR3 is made up of 15 amino acids. CDR3: CASSPTGDINSPLHF. In DNA, the CDR3 is TGTGCCAGCAGCCCCACAGGGGACATTAATTCACCCCTCCACTTT.

This clonotype showed up many times. The genes are TRBV11-3 and TRBJ1-3; D perhaps matches TRBD1 (6 bases). Trimming shortened V by 5 bases and J by 0 bases, and 11 bases separated the two germline ends. The CDR3 runs to 15 residues. Per the germline V gene, CDR1 is SGHNT and CDR2 is YENEEA. The CDR3 is CASSGLQGSGNTIYF. CDR3 nucleotide sequence: TGTGCCAGCAGCGGCCTACAGGGCTCTGGAAACACCATATATTTT.

This clonotype showed up many times. The chain carries TRBV20-1 and TRBJ1-6; no firm D call. V shed 3 bases and J shed 1 base, with 13 bases lying between them. There are 16 residues in the CDR3. Germline loops: CDR1 DFQATT, CDR2 SNEGSKA (reference sequence). The CDR3 DNA reads as TGCAGTGCTAGCGACCCCCGTCCGTCCTATAATTCACCCCTCCACTTT. Encoded protein: CSASDPRPSYNSPLHF.